What follows are 30 T cell receptor beta chains derived from one specimen sequenced in a study of blood T cell repertoires in COVID-19. Data came from immunoSEQ multiplex PCR; TCRdb stores just in-frame clones and leaves some out. In the table there are a few hundred thousand clones, 90% of which are singletons. The sample was PBMCs or T cells enriched from blood (not recorded which). These receptors were obtained from a man between 18 and 29 years old who had recovered from COVID-19.

This chain joins TRBV25-1 and TRBJ1-4; unclear D gene. The germline V and J ends were trimmed by 1 base and 5 bases, with 11 bases remaining between them. The V gene's germline CDR1 is MGHDK and CDR2 SYGVNS. The CDR3 runs to 15 residues. The CDR3 DNA follows: TGTGCCAGCAGTGAATCCGGACTGGGGAATGAAAAACTGTTTTTT. It translates to CASSESGLGNEKLFF.

The chain couples TRBV18 to TRBJ2-5, with D perhaps matching TRBD2 (6 bases). Germline V CDR1 and CDR2: KGHSH, LQKENI. CDR3 length equals 15 residues. V gave up 2 bases and J gave up 5 bases, with 15 bases separating them. The DNA for the CDR3 is TGTGCCAGCTCACCAGGGGAAACGGGGGAGGAGACCCAGTACTTC. Protein sequence: CASSPGETGEETQYF.

V gene TRBV7-3 combines with J gene TRBJ1-1; D unclear. The CDR3 extends over 15 amino acids. The germline V gene encodes CDR1 SGHTA and CDR2 FQGTGA. Trimming cost V 2 bases and J 1 base, with 11 bases left between them. The CDR3 DNA follows: TGTGCCAGCAGCTTAGATGGAGGCAGGAACACTGAAGCTTTCTTT. Amino acid sequence: CASSLDGGRNTEAFF.

The gene calls are TRBV9 and TRBJ2-3, with TRBD2 as a possible D gene (6 bases). Germline-derived CDR1 and CDR2 are SGDLS and YYNGEE. CDR3 size: 15 residues. Trimming removed 0 bases at V and 0 bases at J, with 8 bases between. CDR3: CASSVGGLSTDTQYF. In nucleotides, the CDR3 is TGTGCCAGCAGCGTAGGGGGACTCAGCACAGATACGCAGTATTTT.

The rearrangement uses TRBV2 and TRBJ2-6; D is ambiguous. The CDR3 has 13 amino acids. CDR1 SNHLY and CDR2 FYNNEI come from the germline V gene. V was pared by 11 bases and J by 2 bases, with 10 bases between. The DNA for the CDR3 is TGTGCCCGCCGCAGGCCTGGGGCCAACGTCCTGACTTTC. This codes for CARRRPGANVLTF.

About this clone: At the DNA level, this CDR3 is encoded by other sequences in the same sample as well. The chain recombines TRBV19 with TRBJ1-4; TRBD1 agrees at 9 bases. CDR3 length: 15 residues. Germline assignment: CDR1 LNHDA and CDR2 SQIVND (reference sequence). Trimming cost V 3 bases and J 7 bases; bases outside gene matches: 6. This CDR3 is CASSIGGTGSEKLFF. In DNA form, the CDR3 reads TGTGCCAGTAGTATCGGCGGGACAGGGTCTGAAAAACTGTTTTTT.

The chain employs TRBV9 and TRBJ2-5, with 7 bases identical to TRBD2. Germline trimming cut 0 bases from V and 4 bases from J; bases unmatched to any gene: 0. Germline V lookup: CDR1 SGDLS, CDR2 YYNGEE. This CDR3 contains 13 residues. The CDR3 is CASSVGGRETQYF. The DNA of the CDR3 is TGTGCCAGCAGCGTAGGCGGGAGAGAGACCCAGTACTTC.

The chain couples TRBV7-9 to TRBJ2-3; D possibly corresponds to TRBD2 (6 bases). Trimming took 5 bases from V and 2 from J, leaving 11 bases between them. Germline CDR1 and CDR2: SEHNR and FQNEAQ (reference sequence). CDR3 length equals 14 residues. Here the CDR3 reads CASSKGRITDTQYF. CDR3 coding DNA: TGTGCCAGCAGCAAAGGGAGGATCACAGATACGCAGTATTTT.

This chain links TRBV18 with TRBJ2-7; 10 bases line up with TRBD1. With V trimmed by 6 bases and J by 4 bases, 9 bases remained unmatched. Germline V gives CDR1 KGHSH, CDR2 LQKENI. The CDR3 sequence is 15 residues long. CDR3 residues: CASSEGRTGGYEQYF. The CDR3 bases are TGTGCCAGCTCCGAGGGGCGGACAGGGGGATACGAGCAGTACTTC. The whole variable domain, remainder taken from reference TRBV18 and TRBJ2-7, is NAGVMQNPRHLVRRRGQEARLRCSPMKGHSHVYWYRQLPEEGLKFMVYLQKENIIDESGMPKERFSAEFPKEGPSILRIQQVVRGDSAAYFCASSEGRTGGYEQYFGPGTRLTVT.

The J gene is TRBJ2-1, the V gene TRBV3-1 (or the pseudogene TRBV3-2); the match to TRBD2 covers 9 bases. Trimming removed 6 bases from V and 3 bases from J; junction bases left unmatched: 3. This CDR3 is 14 amino acids long. The V gene's germline CDR1 is LGHDT and CDR2 YNNKEL (reference sequence). CDR3 coding DNA: TGTGCCAGCAGTTTAGCGGGAGACTACAATGAGCAGTTCTTC. Its translation: CASSLAGDYNEQFF.

This chain joins TRBV28 and TRBJ1-1; D is ambiguous. CDR1 and CDR2 from the germline V gene are MDHEN and SYDVKM. Trimming took 6 bases from V and 1 from J, leaving 6 bases between them. The CDR3 is 12 residues long. The CDR3 DNA sequence: TGTGCCAGCAGGGCCTCGAACACTGAAGCTTTCTTT. As protein: CASRASNTEAFF.

V and J are TRBV18 and TRBJ1-6; 9 bases align to TRBD1. This CDR3 contains 16 residues. Germline V lookup: CDR1 KGHSH, CDR2 LQKENI. With 2 bases clipped from V and 8 bases from J, the junction kept 7 bases outside the gene matches. The CDR3 DNA reads TGTGCCAGCTCACCATTTGGGGACAGGGACGATTCACCCCTCCACTTT. This codes for CASSPFGDRDDSPLHF.

The chain carries TRBV18 and TRBJ2-3, with 7 bases lining up with TRBD1. The length of the CDR3 is 15 residues. Germline V gives CDR1 KGHSH, CDR2 LQKENI. Germline trimming cut 3 bases from V and 0 bases from J; bases unmatched to any gene: 3. DNA for the CDR3: TGTGCCAGCTCACCGGGACAGAGGAGCACAGATACGCAGTATTTT. Translating gives CASSPGQRSTDTQYF.

The gene calls are TRBV7-3 and TRBJ1-2; D gene uncertain. Germline values: CDR1 SGHTA, CDR2 FQGTGA. CDR3 length: 12 amino acids. The V end lost 4 bases, the J end lost 4 bases, and 7 bases lay between the germline ends. CDR3 sequence (DNA): TGTGCCAGCAGCTCAAACAGCTATGGCTACACCTTC. Protein: CASSSNSYGYTF.

CDR3 sequence reads: CASSVGGQSNQPQHF. CDR3 sequence (DNA): TGTGCCAGCAGCGTAGGGGGACAAAGCAATCAGCCCCAGCATTTT. V is TRBV9 and J is TRBJ1-5; D might be TRBD1 (6 bases). The V end lost 0 bases, the J end lost 1 base, and 8 bases lay between the germline ends. This CDR3 contains 15 residues. Germline assignment: CDR1 SGDLS and CDR2 YYNGEE.

The CDR3 sequence: CSVEDLAGLYGYTF. In nucleotides, the CDR3 is TGCAGCGTTGAAGATTTGGCAGGGCTTTATGGCTACACCTTC. The chain uses TRBV29-1 and TRBJ1-2, with D possibly matching TRBD1 (5 bases). CDR1 and CDR2 (germline): SQVTM, ANQGSEA. This CDR3 is built from 14 residues. Deletions cut 0 bases from V and 5 bases from J, with 13 bases between.

This clone occurred a few times. V is TRBV7-9 and J is TRBJ2-1; 11 nucleotides align to TRBD2. The CDR3 contains 15 residues. V dropped 5 bases and J dropped 4; count of bases not matched to a gene: 4. CDR1 and CDR2 from the germline V gene are SEHNR and FQNEAQ (reference sequence). In DNA form, the CDR3 reads TGTGCCAGCAGCCCCACTAGCGGGGGATACAATGAGCAGTTCTTC. Translating gives CASSPTSGGYNEQFF.

The chain is built from TRBV19 and TRBJ2-4; the D gene is possibly TRBD1 (7 bases). CDR1 is LNHDA and CDR2 is SQIVND in the germline V gene (reference sequence). Trimming pared 5 bases from V and 4 bases from J, leaving 12 bases between. The CDR3 extends over 14 amino acids. CDR3 sequence (DNA): TGTGCCAGTAGTCCGGGGGACAGTAAAAACATTCAGTACTTC. It yields the protein CASSPGDSKNIQYF.

CDR3 loop: CASSRQGDGQPQHF. The CDR3 DNA reads TGTGCCAGCTCACGACAGGGTGATGGCCAGCCCCAGCATTTT. V and J are TRBV18 and TRBJ1-5; 7 bases are shared with TRBD1. In germline, CDR1 is KGHSH, CDR2 LQKENI. The V segment lost 4 bases and the J segment 7 bases; nucleotides outside the gene matches: 7. CDR3 length: 14 amino acids.

The rearrangement links TRBV28 to TRBJ2-7; tentative D call: TRBD2 (5 bases). Germline lookup yields CDR1 MDHEN and CDR2 SYDVKM. This CDR3 is 13 amino acids long. V was trimmed by 1 base and J by 5 bases, leaving 9 bases between them. The CDR3 loop reads CASSLSAGHEQYF. The CDR3 DNA is TGTGCCAGCAGTTTATCGGCGGGCCACGAGCAGTACTTC.

This clone occurred many times. The V call is TRBV27, the J call TRBJ1-6, with TRBD1 matching 10 bases. This CDR3 has 15 residues. Germline V gene sequence: CDR1 MNHEY, CDR2 SMNVEV (reference sequence). The trim removed 3 bases at V and 8 bases at J, leaving 4 bases unmatched. The CDR3: CASSFSGTGDSPLHF. The CDR3 nucleotides are TGTGCCAGCAGTTTCTCCGGGACAGGGGATTCACCCCTCCACTTT.

The J gene is TRBJ1-2, the V gene TRBV10-3; D remains unclear. V lost 0 bases and J 6 bases, leaving 11 bases between the germline ends. The CDR3 consists of 14 residues. Germline V gene data show CDR1 as ENHRY and CDR2 as SYGVKD. The CDR3, as DNA: TGTGCCATCAGTGAGTCGAGCGGCGACGATGGCTACACCTTC. This codes for CAISESSGDDGYTF.

The chain recombines TRBV5-1 with TRBJ2-7, with 7 bases lining up with TRBD1. CDR1 SGHRS and CDR2 YFSETQ come from the germline V gene. The CDR3 is 15 amino acids. After removal of 7 bases from V and 1 base from J, the junction contained 11 bases not matched to a gene. The CDR3 protein is CASASWTGSSYEQYF. The CDR3 nucleotides are TGCGCCAGCGCTTCCTGGACAGGATCTTCCTACGAGCAGTACTTC.

The chain recombines TRBV19 with TRBJ2-1, with 10 bases aligning to TRBD2. The CDR3 length is 17 residues. Trimming at V came to 3 bases and at J to 6 bases, leaving 11 bases not matched to a gene. Germline V CDR1 and CDR2: LNHDA, SQIVND (reference sequence). The CDR3: CASSMASTSGVPNEQFF. CDR3 sequence (DNA): TGTGCCAGTAGTATGGCCTCTACTAGCGGGGTGCCCAATGAGCAGTTCTTC.

The chain employs TRBV10-3 and TRBJ1-1; D gene uncertain. The CDR3 covers 11 residues. Trimming left V 11 bases short and J 2 bases short, with 9 bases between. Per the germline V gene, CDR1 is ENHRY and CDR2 is SYGVKD. DNA for the CDR3: TGTGCCTCAGCGGGTAACACTGAAGCTTTCTTT. This codes for CASAGNTEAFF.

The chain links TRBV28 to TRBJ1-2; the match to TRBD1 covers 8 bases. The CDR3 has 16 residues. J was trimmed by 6 bases and V by 6 bases; bases with no gene match: 15. Germline CDR1 is MDHEN and CDR2 is SYDVKM. The CDR3 loop is CASSYYHYGQGNGYTF. The CDR3 DNA reads TGTGCCAGCAGCTACTACCATTATGGACAGGGTAATGGCTACACCTTC.

This chain joins TRBV6-5 and TRBJ1-1; maybe TRBD1 (5 bases). V was shortened by 7 bases and J by 2 bases, with 14 bases between the two germline ends. Germline V gene data show CDR1 as MNHEY and CDR2 as SVGAGI. This CDR3 has 14 amino acids. The chain's CDR3 is CASTPGGRNTEAFF. The CDR3, as DNA: TGTGCCAGCACCCCTGGGGGGAGAAACACTGAAGCTTTCTTT.

The chain combines TRBV20-1 with TRBJ2-7, with 12 bases identical to TRBD2. CDR3 length: 15 amino acids. Per germline, CDR1 DFQATT and CDR2 SNEGSKA (reference sequence). With V trimmed by 3 bases and J by 4 bases, 7 bases remained unmatched. CDR3 bases: TGCAGTGCTAGTGAGTCTAGCGGGAGGGGGTACGAGCAGTACTTC. Amino acid sequence: CSASESSGRGYEQYF.

The V gene is TRBV7-9, the J gene TRBJ2-6; D is uncertain. The CDR3 loop spans 16 amino acids. Germline lookup yields CDR1 SEHNR and CDR2 FQNEAQ (reference sequence). The V end lost 5 bases, the J end lost 0 bases, and 11 bases lay between the germline ends. CDR3 sequence: CASSPNTLSGANVLTF. CDR3 sequence (DNA): TGTGCCAGCAGCCCGAACACGCTCTCTGGGGCCAACGTCCTGACTTTC.

This chain uses TRBV12-3 or TRBV12-4 with TRBJ1-5; D is undetermined. Trimming took off 8 bases at V and 0 bases at J, with 8 bases between the two ends. This CDR3 has 13 amino acids. The DNA of the CDR3 is TGTGCCAGCCTCGAGAATAGCAATCAGCCCCAGCATTTT. The encoded protein is CASLENSNQPQHF.